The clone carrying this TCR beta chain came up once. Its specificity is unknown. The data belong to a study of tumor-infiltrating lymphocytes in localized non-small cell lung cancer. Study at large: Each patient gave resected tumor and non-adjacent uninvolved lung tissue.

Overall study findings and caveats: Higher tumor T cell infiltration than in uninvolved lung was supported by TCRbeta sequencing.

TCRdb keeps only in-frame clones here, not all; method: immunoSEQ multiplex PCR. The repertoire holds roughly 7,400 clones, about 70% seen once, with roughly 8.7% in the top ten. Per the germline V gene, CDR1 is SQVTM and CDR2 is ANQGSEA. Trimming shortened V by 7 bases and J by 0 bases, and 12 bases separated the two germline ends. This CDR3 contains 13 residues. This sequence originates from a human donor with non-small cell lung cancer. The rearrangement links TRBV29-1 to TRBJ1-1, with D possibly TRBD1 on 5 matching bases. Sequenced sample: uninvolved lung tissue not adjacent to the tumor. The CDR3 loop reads CSALGPMNTEAFF. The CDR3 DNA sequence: TGCAGCGCTCTGGGACCAATGAACACTGAAGCTTTCTTT.